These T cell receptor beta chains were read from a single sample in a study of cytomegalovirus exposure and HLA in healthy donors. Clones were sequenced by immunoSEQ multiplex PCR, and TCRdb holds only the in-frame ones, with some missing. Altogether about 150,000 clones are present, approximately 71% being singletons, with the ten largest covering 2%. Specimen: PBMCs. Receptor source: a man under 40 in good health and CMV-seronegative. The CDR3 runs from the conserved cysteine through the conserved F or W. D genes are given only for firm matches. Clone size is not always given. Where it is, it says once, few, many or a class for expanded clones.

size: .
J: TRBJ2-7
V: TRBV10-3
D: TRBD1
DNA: TGTGCCATCAGGGGACAGGGGGACTACGAGCAGTACTTC
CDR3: CAIRGQGDYEQYF

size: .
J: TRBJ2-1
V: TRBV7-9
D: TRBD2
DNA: TGTGCCAGCAGCCTGGGACTAGCGGGAGTGTATGAGCAGTTCTTC
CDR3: CASSLGLAGVYEQFF

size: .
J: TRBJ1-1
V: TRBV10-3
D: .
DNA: TGTGCCATCAGTCCGGGGGAATGGGTCGAGGTCACTGAAGCTTTCTTT
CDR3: CAISPGEWVEVTEAFF

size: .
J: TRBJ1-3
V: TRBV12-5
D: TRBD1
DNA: TGTGCTAGTGGTTTGGGGACAGGGAGCCCTGGAAACACCATATATTTT
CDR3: CASGLGTGSPGNTIYF

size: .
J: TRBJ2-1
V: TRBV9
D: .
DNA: TGTGCCAGCAGCGTAGGAGGGAGCGACAATGAGCAGTTCTTC
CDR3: CASSVGGSDNEQFF

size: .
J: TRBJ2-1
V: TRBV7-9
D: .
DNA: TGTGCCAGCAGCTTAGCGAGTTTAGCGGACTCCTACAATGAGCAGTTCTTC
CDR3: CASSLASLADSYNEQFF

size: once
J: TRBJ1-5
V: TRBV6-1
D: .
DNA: TGTGCCAGCCGCCAAGAGTGGCCCCAGCATTTT
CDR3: CASRQEWPQHF

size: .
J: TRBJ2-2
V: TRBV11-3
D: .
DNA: TGTGCCAGCAGCTTTACGGGACATCCCGGGGAGCTGTTTTTT
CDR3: CASSFTGHPGELFF

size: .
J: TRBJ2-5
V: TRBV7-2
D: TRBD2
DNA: TGTGCCAGCAGCCCCTTGTTGGGGAGGGAAAAAGAGACCCAGTACTTC
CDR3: CASSPLLGREKETQYF

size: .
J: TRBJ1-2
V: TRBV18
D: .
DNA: TGTGCCAGCTCACCAACAGGGAACTATGGCTACACCTTC
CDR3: CASSPTGNYGYTF

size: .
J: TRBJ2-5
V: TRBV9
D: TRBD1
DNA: TGTGCCAGCAGCCCGTGGGACAGATCTCAAGAGACCCAGTACTTC
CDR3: CASSPWDRSQETQYF

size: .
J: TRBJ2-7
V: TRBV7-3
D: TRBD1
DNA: TGTGCCAGCAGCCCGACAGGGGGATTCGGCGAGCAGTACTTC
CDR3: CASSPTGGFGEQYF

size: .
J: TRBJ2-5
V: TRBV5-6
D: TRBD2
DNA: TGTGCCAGCAGCCTGAGGGGAGGGCAATACCAAGAGACCCAGTACTTC
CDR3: CASSLRGGQYQETQYF

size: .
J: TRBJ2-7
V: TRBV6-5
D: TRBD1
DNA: TGTGCCAGTAAACCGGGACAGGGCTCCTACGAGCAGTACTTC
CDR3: CASKPGQGSYEQYF

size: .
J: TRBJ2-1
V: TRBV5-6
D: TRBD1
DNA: TGTGCCAGCAGCCGGGACAGGGGGCTAGCGGGACTATACAATGAGCAGTTCTTC
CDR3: CASSRDRGLAGLYNEQFF

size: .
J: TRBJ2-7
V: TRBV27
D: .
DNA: TGTGCCAGCAGTTCATGGGGGGATCCAAAATACGAGCAGTACTTC
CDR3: CASSSWGDPKYEQYF

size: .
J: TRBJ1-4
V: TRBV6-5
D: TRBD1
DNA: TGTGCCAGCAAAGAACAGGGGGCAGGTGAAAAACTGTTTTTT
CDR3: CASKEQGAGEKLFF

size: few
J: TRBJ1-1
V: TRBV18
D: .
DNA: TGTGCCAGCTCACCGAATGACAATCTTGGGACTGAAGCTTTCTTT
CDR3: CASSPNDNLGTEAFF

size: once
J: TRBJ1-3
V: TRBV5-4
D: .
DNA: TGTGCCAGCAGCCAAGGACAGAGCTCTGGAAACACCATATATTTT
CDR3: CASSQGQSSGNTIYF

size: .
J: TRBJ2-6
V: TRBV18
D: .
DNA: TGTGCCAGCTCACCACGGGAGATCTCTGGGGCCAACGTCCTGACTTTC
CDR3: CASSPREISGANVLTF

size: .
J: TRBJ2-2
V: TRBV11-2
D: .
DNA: TGTGCCAGCAGCTCGACAACTGGGACCGGGGAGCTGTTTTTT
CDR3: CASSSTTGTGELFF

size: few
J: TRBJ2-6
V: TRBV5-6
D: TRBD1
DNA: TGTGCCAGCAGCTTCGGACAGGCCCTCGCAATCGGGGCCAACGTCCTGACTTTC
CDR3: CASSFGQALAIGANVLTF

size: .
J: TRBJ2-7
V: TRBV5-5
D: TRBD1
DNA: TGTGCCAGCAGCGGACCGGGACAGGGGCGGTACGAGCAGTACTTC
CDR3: CASSGPGQGRYEQYF

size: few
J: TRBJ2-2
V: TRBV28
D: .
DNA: TGTGCCAGCAGTCCCCCCGGACAAAACACCGGGGAGCTGTTTTTT
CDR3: CASSPPGQNTGELFF

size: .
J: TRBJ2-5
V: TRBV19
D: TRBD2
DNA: TGTGCCAGTAGTCTTAGCGGGAGCTTAAGGGAGACCCAGTACTTC
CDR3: CASSLSGSLRETQYF

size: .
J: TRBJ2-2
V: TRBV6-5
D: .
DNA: TGTGCCAGCTCCGGAGCGGGCAGCACCGGGGAGCTGTTTTTT
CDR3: CASSGAGSTGELFF

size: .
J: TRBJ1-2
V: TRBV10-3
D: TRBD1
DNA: TGTGCCAGCACGGGACAGGGCTCAAACTATGGCTACACCTTC
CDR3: CASTGQGSNYGYTF

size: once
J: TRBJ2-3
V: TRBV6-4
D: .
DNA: TGTGCCAGCAGTCGGGGAGCTGGGAGCACAGATACGCAGTATTTT
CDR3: CASSRGAGSTDTQYF

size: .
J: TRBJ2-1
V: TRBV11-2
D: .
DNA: TGTGCCAGCAGCTTAGCAGGGACCTACAATGAGCAGTTCTTC
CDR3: CASSLAGTYNEQFF

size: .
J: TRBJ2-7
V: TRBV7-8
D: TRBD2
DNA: TGTGCCAGCAGCTTATCGGCTAGCGGGACCTACGAGCAGTACTTC
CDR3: CASSLSASGTYEQYF

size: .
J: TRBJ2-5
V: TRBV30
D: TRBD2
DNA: TGTGCCTGGGCCGCTAGCGGGAGGGCCGGAGAGACCCAGTACTTC
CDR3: CAWAASGRAGETQYF

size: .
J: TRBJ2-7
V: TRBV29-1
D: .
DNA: TGCAGCGTTGAAGCCCCCCTCGTCCCTCTAGAGGAGGTCTACGAGCAGTACTTC
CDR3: CSVEAPLVPLEEVYEQYF

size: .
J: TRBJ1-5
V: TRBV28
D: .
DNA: TGTGCCAGCACCGATAGGGGCGTACGCCCCACTTATAGCAATCAGCCCCAGCATTTT
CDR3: CASTDRGVRPTYSNQPQHF

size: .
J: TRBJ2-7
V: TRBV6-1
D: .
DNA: TGTGCCAGCAGTGATAAAGTCTCGGGAACCTACGAGCAGTACTTC
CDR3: CASSDKVSGTYEQYF

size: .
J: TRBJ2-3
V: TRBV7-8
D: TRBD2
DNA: TGTGCCAGCAGCCTCGGGACTAGCCGCTACACAGATACGCAGTATTTT
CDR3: CASSLGTSRYTDTQYF

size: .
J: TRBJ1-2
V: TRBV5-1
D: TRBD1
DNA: TGCGCCAGCAGCGGCCAGGGGGTCGGTCATGGCTACACCTTC
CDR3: CASSGQGVGHGYTF

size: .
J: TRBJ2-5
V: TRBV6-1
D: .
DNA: TGTGCCAGCACCAACGTGTACGGCCAAGAGACCCAGTACTTC
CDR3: CASTNVYGQETQYF

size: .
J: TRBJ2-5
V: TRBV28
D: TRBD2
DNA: TGTGCCAGCAGTCTAACGACTAGCGGGGGTACCCAGGCGGCCCAGTACTTC
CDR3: CASSLTTSGGTQAAQYF

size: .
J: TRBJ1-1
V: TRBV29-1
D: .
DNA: TGCAGCGTTGAACCTACAGGGTACACTGAAGCTTTCTTT
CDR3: CSVEPTGYTEAFF

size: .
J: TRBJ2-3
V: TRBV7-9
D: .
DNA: TGTGCCAGCAGCTTAGATCGGTCTAGCACAGATACGCAGTATTTT
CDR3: CASSLDRSSTDTQYF

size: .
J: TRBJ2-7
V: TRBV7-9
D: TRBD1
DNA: TGTGCCAGCAGCCCCCCGACAGGGAACTACGAGCAGTACTTC
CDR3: CASSPPTGNYEQYF